These T cell receptor beta chains were read from a single sample in a study of breast tumors, draining lymph nodes, adjacent tissues. TCRdb re-called the multiplex PCR reads through MiXCR, storing one row per CDR3 protein. The data show some 170,000 distinct CDR3 sequences, 33% seen once. Sequenced sample: axillary lymph node tissue. These receptors came from a female donor with breast cancer. Some clones in this sample may be carry-over from other donors' samples. CDR3s include the opening cysteine and the closing phenylalanine or tryptophan. The order of the fields is CDR3 protein, CDR3 length, J gene, V gene.

CDR3aa: CASSPNRGGNTIYF
len: 14
j_gene: TRBJ1-3
v_gene: TRBV18

CDR3aa: CASSQDHGTFSSYEQYF
len: 17
j_gene: TRBJ2-7
v_gene: TRBV4-1

CDR3aa: CASTFSGGLSNEQFF
len: 15
j_gene: TRBJ2-1
v_gene: TRBV6-2/TRBV6-3

CDR3aa: CATSDSQGSPNEQYF
len: 15
j_gene: TRBJ2-7
v_gene: TRBV24-1

CDR3aa: CASSAQGAGTSGRAFPKTDTQYF
len: 23
j_gene: TRBJ2-3
v_gene: TRBV6-1

CDR3aa: CSARGGTSGTAAYGTGTQYF
len: 20
j_gene: TRBJ2-3
v_gene: TRBV20-1

CDR3aa: CASSARQGANTGELFF
len: 16
j_gene: TRBJ2-2
v_gene: TRBV7-2

CDR3aa: CASSRLAGAYEQYF
len: 14
j_gene: TRBJ2-7
v_gene: TRBV6-5

CDR3aa: CASSTSGTVGEKLFF
len: 15
j_gene: TRBJ1-4
v_gene: TRBV2

CDR3aa: CASSWGDRAYEQYF
len: 14
j_gene: TRBJ2-7
v_gene: TRBV7-9

CDR3aa: CASSIWRGNGYTF
len: 13
j_gene: TRBJ1-2
v_gene: TRBV19

CDR3aa: CASSTGVEKLFF
len: 12
j_gene: TRBJ1-4
v_gene: TRBV11-2

CDR3aa: CASSYRGQGAGANVLTF
len: 17
j_gene: TRBJ2-6
v_gene: TRBV6-2/TRBV6-3

CDR3aa: CASSHAGASTDTQYF
len: 15
j_gene: TRBJ2-3
v_gene: TRBV6-4

CDR3aa: CATFNPLAGYTDTQYF
len: 16
j_gene: TRBJ2-3
v_gene: TRBV6-1

CDR3aa: CASSETETGGDEQFF
len: 15
j_gene: TRBJ2-1
v_gene: TRBV6-4

CDR3aa: CASSSAGGRSGSYDTQYF
len: 18
j_gene: TRBJ2-3
v_gene: TRBV5-1

CDR3aa: CASSLGGTSGHNGQLF
len: 16
j_gene: TRBJ2-1
v_gene: TRBV5-1

CDR3aa: CSARAPGQMWETQYF
len: 15
j_gene: TRBJ2-5
v_gene: TRBV20-1

CDR3aa: CASSPKTTYNEQYF
len: 14
j_gene: TRBJ2-5
v_gene: TRBV7-6

CDR3aa: CASSLVVNASGYEQYF
len: 16
j_gene: TRBJ2-7
v_gene: TRBV5-5

CDR3aa: CASSPTYSGGVTDTQYF
len: 17
j_gene: TRBJ2-3
v_gene: TRBV7-3

CDR3aa: CAWGRSRITDTQYF
len: 14
j_gene: TRBJ2-3
v_gene: TRBV30

CDR3aa: CASNVAGASYEQYF
len: 14
j_gene: TRBJ2-7
v_gene: TRBV2

CDR3aa: CASLLAGHYEQYF
len: 13
j_gene: TRBJ2-7
v_gene: TRBV2

CDR3aa: CASSKGHSQDTQYF
len: 14
j_gene: TRBJ2-5
v_gene: TRBV5-1

CDR3aa: CASSHTRTPGDTQYF
len: 15
j_gene: TRBJ2-3
v_gene: TRBV12-3/TRBV12-4

CDR3aa: CASSWLQGRETQYF
len: 14
j_gene: TRBJ2-5
v_gene: TRBV6-2/TRBV6-3

CDR3aa: CASSLDPGTGNQPQHF
len: 16
j_gene: TRBJ1-5
v_gene: TRBV28

CDR3aa: CASSSYIAGGPPDTQYF
len: 17
j_gene: TRBJ2-3
v_gene: TRBV12-3/TRBV12-4

CDR3aa: CASCGQAAEELFF
len: 13
j_gene: TRBJ1-4
v_gene: TRBV28

CDR3aa: CASSPLSGQETQYF
len: 14
j_gene: TRBJ2-5
v_gene: TRBV18

CDR3aa: CASSFGTGTDTQYF
len: 14
j_gene: TRBJ2-3
v_gene: TRBV7-3

CDR3aa: CASSYSGTGTYEQYF
len: 15
j_gene: TRBJ2-7
v_gene: TRBV6-5

CDR3aa: CASSETGTYLPGELFF
len: 16
j_gene: TRBJ2-2
v_gene: TRBV6-4

CDR3aa: CASSFGGTGGGEQYF
len: 15
j_gene: TRBJ2-7
v_gene: TRBV28

CDR3aa: CAISPGTGSHERYF
len: 14
j_gene: TRBJ2-7
v_gene: TRBV10-3

CDR3aa: CSAREGHRSNEQYF
len: 14
j_gene: TRBJ2-7
v_gene: TRBV20-1

CDR3aa: CASRPFREGETQYF
len: 14
j_gene: TRBJ2-5
v_gene: TRBV7-2

CDR3aa: CASNPTQESSYGYTF
len: 15
j_gene: TRBJ1-2
v_gene: TRBV4-1

CDR3aa: CAISEKGLGNQPQHF
len: 15
j_gene: TRBJ1-5
v_gene: TRBV10-3

CDR3aa: CSARTGETQYF
len: 11
j_gene: TRBJ2-5
v_gene: TRBV20-1

CDR3aa: CASSLAVNTGELFF
len: 14
j_gene: TRBJ2-2
v_gene: TRBV7-8